This record concerns one T cell receptor (beta chain) sequence. A read error may account for a junction end that differs from germline. The V gene's germline CDR1 is SNHLY and CDR2 FYNNEI. CDR3 length equals 12 residues. The entry originates in a study of blood T cell repertoires in COVID-19. About the study: The samples span acute and convalescent COVID-19 from the United States, Italy and Spain.

Enrolment of Seattle patients took place during active infection, and they were followed longitudinally. Sequencing used immunoSEQ multiplex PCR; TCRdb keeps in-frame clones, though not all of them. The table records 140,000 to 150,000 clones, approximately 85% of them present only once. The origin of this receptor is a woman aged 55 to 70 with COVID-19, enrolled during active disease. This sequence joins TRBV2 and TRBJ1-1; possibly TRBD1 for D (5 bases). The material sequenced was peripheral blood. CDR3 sequence reads: CASKKETDVRLF. In DNA form, the CDR3 reads TGTGCCAGCAAAAAAGAGACAGATGTTCGCCTCTTT.